These 32 T cell receptor beta chains share one sample of origin, sequenced in a study of blood T cell repertoires in COVID-19. Clones were sequenced by immunoSEQ multiplex PCR, and TCRdb holds only the in-frame ones, with some missing. Of 200,000 to 250,000 clones in the sample, approximately 87% are singletons; the top ten hold 3% to 3.5%. Sequences were obtained from PBMCs or T cells enriched from blood (not recorded which). These receptors all come from a woman aged 45-59 years in a cohort exposed to, infected with or recovered from COVID-19 (not recorded which).

The gene calls are TRBV15 and TRBJ1-2; 7 bases line up with TRBD1. In germline, CDR1 is LNHNV, CDR2 YYDKDF (reference sequence). This CDR3 has 14 amino acids. The trim removed 4 bases at V and 1 base at J, leaving 3 bases unmatched. CDR3 loop: CATSIDRVNYGYTF. In DNA form, the CDR3 reads TGTGCCACCAGCATCGACAGGGTTAACTATGGCTACACCTTC. The whole variable domain, filled in from reference TRBV15 and TRBJ1-2, reads DAMVIQNPRYQVTQFGKPVTLSCSQTLNHNVMYWYQQKSSQAPKLLFHYYDKDFNNEADTPDNFQSRRPNTSFCFLDIRSPGLGDTAMYLCATSIDRVNYGYTFGSGTRLTVV.

This chain joins TRBV5-6 and TRBJ2-7; D remains ambiguous. Per the germline V gene, CDR1 is SGHDT and CDR2 is YYEEEE. The V and J ends lost 4 bases and 5 bases respectively, with 13 bases between them. This CDR3 comprises 13 residues. The CDR3 sequence: CASSRDTVHEQYF. Here the CDR3 DNA reads TGTGCCAGCAGCCGCGACACGGTCCACGAGCAGTACTTC.

The rearrangement links TRBV5-6 to TRBJ1-4; perhaps TRBD1 as D (5 bases). The CDR3 runs 13 residues. Germline lookup yields CDR1 SGHDT and CDR2 YYEEEE. V gave up 5 bases and J gave up 4 bases, with 9 bases separating them. The CDR3 DNA follows: TGTGCCAGCAGGGGGCAGCATAATGAAAAACTGTTTTTT. Its translation is CASRGQHNEKLFF.

The rearrangement links TRBV7-2 to TRBJ2-7; 7 bases are a match to TRBD1. The V segment lost 0 bases and the J segment 2 bases; nucleotides outside the gene matches: 4. The CDR3 loop spans 15 amino acids. Germline V gene lookup returns CDR1 SGHTA and CDR2 FQGNSA. The CDR3 region is CASSLAVTGPYEQYF. Here the CDR3 DNA reads TGTGCCAGCAGCTTAGCCGTGACAGGGCCCTACGAGCAGTACTTC.

Regarding this clone: The junction does not match germline at one end; this may be a read error. The chain uses TRBV3-1 (or the pseudogene TRBV3-2) and TRBJ2-5; TRBD1 agrees at 10 bases. This CDR3 comprises 13 residues. Germline V gene sequence: CDR1 LGHDT, CDR2 YNNKEL (reference sequence). The CDR3 sequence: CTSSRDRGETQYF. The DNA for the CDR3 is TGTACCAGCAGCCGGGACAGGGGAGAGACCCAGTACTTC.

The rearrangement joins TRBV3-1 (or the pseudogene TRBV3-2) to TRBJ2-7; the match to TRBD2 covers 8 bases. Looked up from germline, CDR1 is LGHDT and CDR2 is YNNKEL (reference sequence). The CDR3 length is 15 residues. V shed 4 bases and J 5 bases; nucleotides not matched to a gene: 10. The DNA for the CDR3 is TGTGCCAGCAGCCTAAACTCGGGACTAGATAACGAGCAGTACTTC. Translation gives CASSLNSGLDNEQYF.

This clone was picked up one time. The chain employs TRBV4-2 and TRBJ2-5; TRBD2 matches at 8 bases. The CDR3 has 14 residues. CDR1 is LGHNA and CDR2 is YNFKEQ in the germline V gene. V lost 3 bases to trimming and J lost 1 base; unmatched junction nucleotides: 1. CDR3 protein: CASSHRGGQETQYF. The CDR3 DNA follows: TGTGCCAGCAGCCACCGGGGGGGCCAAGAGACCCAGTACTTC.

In its sample, this clone was seen once. CDR3 loop: CASSKSCDGGEAFF. CDR3 DNA sequence: TGTGCCAGCAGCAAAAGTTGTGATGGCGGTGAAGCTTTCTTT. This chain connects TRBV21-1 to TRBJ1-1. TRBV21-1 counts as a pseudogene. This CDR3 region has 14 residues.

CDR3 in DNA: TGTGCCAGCAGAGGAACCGGGACAGAGCAGTTCTTC. Amino acid sequence: CASRGTGTEQFF. V is TRBV2 and J is TRBJ2-1, with D possibly matching TRBD1 (6 bases). The CDR3 covers 12 residues. Germline CDR1 is SNHLY and CDR2 is FYNNEI. Trimming pared 6 bases from V and 10 bases from J, leaving 13 bases between.

J is TRBJ1-6 and V is TRBV7-9, with 9 bases aligning to TRBD1. With 8 bases clipped from V and 2 bases from J, the junction kept 7 bases outside the gene matches. CDR1 is SEHNR and CDR2 is FQNEAQ in the germline V gene (reference sequence). The CDR3 contains 16 residues. CDR3 bases: TGTGCCAGCGCTATGGACAGGGGACCCTATAATTCACCCCTCCACTTT. It codes for CASAMDRGPYNSPLHF.

The V and J genes are TRBV5-4 and TRBJ2-1, with TRBD2 matching 8 bases. The V gene end was trimmed by 4 bases and the J gene end by 1 base; junction bases not matched to a gene: 4. The germline V gene has CDR1 SGHNT and CDR2 YYREEE (reference sequence). CDR3 length equals 15 residues. CDR3 residues: CASSPTSESYNEQFF. The CDR3 DNA follows: TGTGCCAGCAGCCCGACTAGCGAATCCTACAATGAGCAGTTCTTC.

J is TRBJ2-3 and V is TRBV6-5; 7 bases are shared with TRBD2. Germline CDR1 is MNHEY and CDR2 is SVGAGI. The CDR3 has 15 amino acids. With V trimmed by 5 bases and J by 3 bases, 8 bases remained unmatched. The CDR3 DNA sequence: TGTGCCAGCAGTACGCCGGGACTATTAACAGATACGCAGTATTTT. It translates to CASSTPGLLTDTQYF.

The V and J genes are TRBV7-2 and TRBJ1-4, with 8 bases lining up with TRBD1. CDR3 length equals 14 residues. V dropped 5 bases and J dropped 7; count of bases not matched to a gene: 6. Germline V gene sequence: CDR1 SGHTA, CDR2 FQGNSA. DNA for the CDR3: TGTGCCAGCAGCCGTGGACAGGGAGGTGAAAAACTGTTTTTT. Translation gives CASSRGQGGEKLFF. The variable domain in full, completed from reference TRBV7-2 and TRBJ1-4, reads GAGVSQSPSNKVTEKGKDVELRCDPISGHTALYWYRQSLGQGLEFLIYFQGNSAPDKSGLPSDRFSAERTGGSVSTLTIQRTQQEDSAVYLCASSRGQGGEKLFFGSGTQLSVL.

The rearrangement links TRBV7-6 to TRBJ1-5; D is possibly TRBD1 (6 bases). Germline lookup yields CDR1 SGHVS and CDR2 FNYEAQ. The CDR3 is made up of 16 amino acids. V lost 1 base to trimming and J lost 0 bases, with 10 bases between them. In DNA, the CDR3 is TGTGCCAGCAGCTTAGAAGGGGGGGATAGCAATCAGCCCCAGCATTTT. It is translated as CASSLEGGDSNQPQHF.

CDR3 bases: TGTGCCAGCAGCCATTTTACGGGGGGCGGGGATACGCAGTATTTT. Its translation: CASSHFTGGGDTQYF. The chain employs TRBV3-1 (or the pseudogene TRBV3-2) and TRBJ2-3; a possible D gene is TRBD2 (7 bases). CDR3 length: 15 residues. The V gene lost 3 bases and the J gene lost 6 bases, with 16 bases spanning the gap. Germline assignment: CDR1 LGHDT and CDR2 YNNKEL (reference sequence).

The table lists this clone with a count of one. The CDR3: CASSHGTGNTEAFF. CDR3 DNA: TGTGCCAGCAGTCATGGGACAGGGAACACTGAAGCTTTCTTT. This rearrangement joins TRBV4-2 to TRBJ1-1, with 8 bases that match TRBD1. The CDR3 extends over 14 amino acids. Germline CDR1 LGHNA, CDR2 YNFKEQ. The V and J ends lost 6 bases and 1 base, in that order; junction bases with no gene match: 4.

The rearrangement uses TRBV4-3 and TRBJ2-7; TRBD1 matches 7 bases. This CDR3 region has 13 residues. Trimming removed 0 bases from V and 8 bases from J; junction bases left unmatched: 4. From germline, CDR1 is LGHNA and CDR2 YSLEER. The CDR3 nucleotides are TGCGCCAGCAGCCAAGATGGGGACAGCAAGCAGTACTTC. Protein product: CASSQDGDSKQYF.

The chain recombines TRBV9 with TRBJ1-2; 10 nucleotides agree with TRBD1. The CDR3 has 16 amino acids. Looked up from germline, CDR1 is SGDLS and CDR2 is YYNGEE. Germline trimming cut 2 bases from V and 1 base from J; bases unmatched to any gene: 5. CDR3 protein: CASSVRGDRGNYGYTF. The CDR3 DNA reads as TGTGCCAGCAGCGTCCGTGGGGACAGGGGTAACTATGGCTACACCTTC.

The chain links TRBV6-2 or TRBV6-3 to TRBJ1-1; 7 nucleotides agree with TRBD1. Germline V lookup: CDR1 MNHEY, CDR2 SVGEGT. V lost 2 bases and J lost 6; bases outside the gene matches: 21. The CDR3 is made up of 19 amino acids. CDR3: CASSYPSSFVDRVGSEAFF. The CDR3 DNA follows: TGTGCCAGCAGTTACCCCTCCTCATTTGTCGACAGGGTGGGGTCTGAAGCTTTCTTT.

J is TRBJ2-3 and V is TRBV19, with 8 bases identical to TRBD2. V trimming: 3 bases; J trimming: 4 bases; junction bases outside the gene matches: 3. The V gene's germline CDR1 is LNHDA and CDR2 SQIVND (reference sequence). This CDR3 has 14 residues. CDR3 DNA: TGTGCCAGTAGTATCGGGGGGGGCGCAGATACGCAGTATTTT. This encodes CASSIGGGADTQYF.

The CDR3 loop reads CAIRGQGAHDTEAFF. In nucleotides, the CDR3 is TGTGCCATCAGGGGACAGGGGGCCCACGACACTGAAGCTTTCTTT. The chain recombines TRBV10-3 with TRBJ1-1; 12 bases are a match to TRBD1. The CDR3 consists of 15 residues. From germline, CDR1 is ENHRY and CDR2 SYGVKD. J gave up 3 bases and V 6 bases, and 5 bases lay outside the gene matches.

The V call is TRBV7-3, the J call TRBJ1-1, with D possibly matching TRBD1 (6 bases). Per the germline V gene, CDR1 is SGHTA and CDR2 is FQGTGA. The ends were cut back, 5 bases at V and 4 bases at J, with 14 bases in the middle. This CDR3 is 14 amino acids long. The DNA of the CDR3 is TGTGCCAGCAGCCTAAACAGGGTAGGCACTGAAGCTTTCTTT. It translates to CASSLNRVGTEAFF.

The chain combines TRBV28 with TRBJ1-5, with D perhaps matching TRBD1 (6 bases). Trimming left V 5 bases short and J 5 bases short, with 16 bases between. This CDR3 region has 15 residues. Germline CDR1 is MDHEN and CDR2 is SYDVKM. CDR3 nucleotide sequence: TGTGCCAGCAGTCCCTCACAGGGTTGGGATCAGCCCCAGCATTTT. Translated: CASSPSQGWDQPQHF.

A few counts support this clone. The chain joins TRBV12-5 to TRBJ1-6; D call uncertain. Germline V gene lookup returns CDR1 LGHNT and CDR2 FRNRAP. With 6 bases removed from V and 7 bases from J, the gap between germline ends came to 13 bases. CDR3 length equals 14 residues. Written as DNA, the CDR3 is TGTGCTAGTGGCCGGGGTACGCAGAATTCACCCCTCCACTTT. Its protein is CASGRGTQNSPLHF.

The V call is TRBV6-5, the J call TRBJ1-6; TRBD1 might be the D (6 bases). CDR3 length: 13 residues. V was cut by 6 bases and J by 9 bases, with 12 bases left in between. Germline V gene data show CDR1 as MNHEY and CDR2 as SVGAGI. The CDR3 region has the DNA TGTGCCAGCAGACTAACAGGGACTTCACCCCTCCACTTT. This translates into CASRLTGTSPLHF.

The V gene is TRBV15, the J gene TRBJ1-5; tentative D call: TRBD1 (6 bases). Germline loops: CDR1 LNHNV, CDR2 YYDKDF (reference sequence). Trimming pared 1 base from V and 4 bases from J, leaving 17 bases between. The CDR3 has 17 amino acids. As DNA, the CDR3 is TGTGCCACCAGCAGAGGGGTAGGGGGTATAGGTAATCAGCCCCAGCATTTT. Translated: CATSRGVGGIGNQPQHF.

This chain joins TRBV2 and TRBJ2-7; D possibly corresponds to TRBD2 (7 bases). Germline CDR1 is SNHLY and CDR2 is FYNNEI. V dropped 2 bases and J dropped 3 bases, with 11 bases sitting between them. The CDR3 is 14 amino acids. The CDR3 bases are TGTGCCAGCAGTGAAAGGGGGGGTTACTACGAGCAGTACTTC. This codes for CASSERGGYYEQYF.

The chain uses TRBV25-1 and TRBJ2-1; 14 nucleotides agree with TRBD2. After removal of 4 bases from V and 2 bases from J, the junction contained 1 base not matched to a gene. The CDR3 contains 16 residues. Germline assignment: CDR1 MGHDK and CDR2 SYGVNS. CDR3 amino acids: CASSGTSGGPYNEQFF. CDR3 DNA: TGTGCCAGCAGTGGGACTAGCGGGGGGCCCTACAATGAGCAGTTCTTC.

The chain combines TRBV4-2 with TRBJ2-1; 8 bases line up with TRBD2. V was pared by 0 bases and J by 7 bases, with 8 bases of the junction left unmatched. This CDR3 has 16 amino acids. Germline loops: CDR1 LGHNA, CDR2 YNFKEQ. For the CDR3, the DNA is TGTGCCAGCAGCCAAGATACTGCGGGACTAGTGAATGAGCAGTTCTTC. It specifies CASSQDTAGLVNEQFF.

A few counts support this clone. V is TRBV9 and J is TRBJ1-1; D ambiguous. This CDR3 is 14 amino acids long. Trimming took 0 bases from V and 1 from J, leaving 7 bases between them. CDR1 SGDLS and CDR2 YYNGEE come from the germline V gene. CDR3: CASSVEWANTEAFF. DNA of the CDR3: TGTGCCAGCAGCGTAGAATGGGCGAACACTGAAGCTTTCTTT.

The rearrangement joins TRBV3-1 (or the pseudogene TRBV3-2) to TRBJ1-1; TRBD1 is a possible D gene (5 bases). The CDR3 extends over 14 amino acids. The germline V gene has CDR1 LGHDT and CDR2 YNNKEL (reference sequence). V dropped 5 bases and J dropped 4 bases, with 14 bases sitting between them. This chain's CDR3 is CASSATDRGTEAFF. In DNA form, the CDR3 reads TGTGCCAGCAGCGCGACCGATAGGGGCACTGAAGCTTTCTTT.

This clone was observed a few times. The genes are TRBV2 and TRBJ1-2; a weak D match, TRBD1 (6 bases). Germline loops: CDR1 SNHLY, CDR2 FYNNEI. V was trimmed by 4 bases and J by 4 bases, leaving 16 bases between them. This CDR3 region has 15 residues. The CDR3 protein is CASSVTGLETYGYTF. CDR3 sequence (DNA): TGTGCCAGCAGTGTTACAGGGTTGGAGACCTATGGCTACACCTTC.